This passage covers 28 T cell receptor beta chains from one sample sequenced in a study of human T cells and chemical hapten exposure. The time point was: patch test 2, 6 weeks after DPC sensitization. The treatment was: therapeutic diphenylcyclopropenone sensitization with weekly scalp DPC. TCRdb called the RACE reads again in MiXCR, with one record for every CDR3 protein. The sample includes some 88,000 distinct CDR3 sequences, approximately 10% seen only once; the top ten take 2.2%. The starting material was whole blood, obtained in connection with sensitization to the hapten diphenylcyclopropenone (DPC). Receptors originate from a man aged 40-49 years with alopecia areata. Some clones in this sample may be carry-over from other donors' samples.

The chain is built from TRBV7-6 and TRBJ2-3, with 11 bases that match TRBD2. This CDR3 has 15 residues. V shed 5 bases, J shed 4 bases, and the junction held 5 bases outside the gene matches. Germline CDR1 and CDR2: SGHVS and FNYEAQ. Here the CDR3 reads CASSGLAGRPDTQYF. The CDR3 nucleotides read TGTGCCAGCAGCGGACTAGCGGGTCGCCCAGATACGCAGTATTTT.

This clonotype was observed a few times. The rearrangement links TRBV7-9 to TRBJ2-5, with TRBD2 matching over 9 bases. Germline lookup yields CDR1 SEHNR and CDR2 FQNEAQ (reference sequence). CDR3 length: 15 amino acids. Trimming cost V 5 bases and J 1 base; bases outside gene matches: 5. The CDR3 region is CASSVRLAAQETQYF. Written as DNA, the CDR3 is TGTGCCAGCAGCGTCAGACTAGCGGCCCAAGAGACCCAGTACTTC.

The rearrangement links TRBV20-1 to TRBJ2-3; 8 nucleotides align to TRBD2. The V gene end was trimmed by 3 bases and the J gene end by 3 bases; junction bases not matched to a gene: 8. The germline V gene has CDR1 DFQATT and CDR2 SNEGSKA (reference sequence). The CDR3 totals 15 residues. The CDR3 sequence is CSASGVASGTDTQYF. The CDR3 DNA reads TGCAGTGCTAGCGGTGTGGCTAGCGGGACAGATACGCAGTATTTT.

The chain is built from TRBV12-3 or TRBV12-4 and TRBJ2-1; possible D gene TRBD2, 6 bases. The CDR3 extends over 15 amino acids. The ends were cut back, 5 bases at V and 7 bases at J, with 18 bases in the middle. The CDR3 coding sequence is TGTGCCAGCAGTCCCGGAAGGCTAGGAGGGAATGAGCAGTTCTTC. It encodes CASSPGRLGGNEQFF.

This clonotype was detected many times. The junction shows a germline mismatch at one end, possibly a read error. The rearrangement uses TRBV4-1 and TRBJ1-1, with D hard to call. Germline CDR1 and CDR2: MGHRA and YSYEKL. The CDR3 runs 12 residues. Written as DNA, the CDR3 is TGCGCCAGCAGCCAAGATAACAGTGAAGCTTTCTTT. Translating gives CASSQDNSEAFF.

This clonotype was observed a few times. This chain links TRBV6-5 with TRBJ1-2, with D tentatively TRBD1 (6 bases). The V and J ends lost 6 bases and 8 bases respectively, with 16 bases between them. The germline V gene encodes CDR1 MNHEY and CDR2 SVGAGI. The CDR3 consists of 13 residues. The CDR3, as DNA: TGTGCCAGCAGAGATGAGAGGGGGGGGGGCTACACCTTC. Residues: CASRDERGGGYTF.

The sample holds many counts of this clonotype. The gene calls are TRBV28 and TRBJ1-2; no reliable D call. Trimming left V 7 bases short and J 4 bases short, with 16 bases between. CDR3 size: 14 residues. Germline loops: CDR1 MDHEN, CDR2 SYDVKM. The CDR3 loop reads CASIRSGRSYGYTF. CDR3 DNA: TGTGCCAGCATCCGCAGTGGGCGGAGCTATGGCTACACCTTC.

The V and J genes are TRBV7-9 and TRBJ2-3, with a tentative D call TRBD1 (6 bases). Germline CDR1 is SEHNR and CDR2 is FQNEAQ (reference sequence). The CDR3 totals 16 residues. Trimming cost V 4 bases and J 0 bases, with 14 bases left between them. CDR3 coding DNA: TGTGCCAGCAGCTCCGCGGACAGAGCTAGCACAGATACGCAGTATTTT. Residues: CASSSADRASTDTQYF.

This clonotype was seen a few times. The chain has TRBV7-3 and TRBJ2-7; the match to TRBD2 covers 8 bases. Trimming took 2 bases from V and 2 from J; bases not matched to a gene: 5. The CDR3 runs 15 residues. The germline gives CDR1 SGHTA, CDR2 FQGTGA. CDR3 sequence reads: CASSLGSGGTYEQYF. The CDR3 bases are TGTGCCAGCAGCTTAGGATCGGGGGGGACCTACGAGCAGTACTTC.

J is TRBJ2-1 and V is TRBV30; TRBD2 matches 13 bases. Germline CDR1 is GTSNPN and CDR2 is SVGIG (reference sequence). V shed 0 bases and J 9 bases; nucleotides not matched to a gene: 5. This CDR3 contains 15 residues. The CDR3 sequence: CAWSVGLAGVGEQFF. The CDR3 DNA follows: TGTGCCTGGAGTGTAGGACTAGCGGGAGTTGGTGAGCAGTTCTTC. The whole variable domain, remainder taken from reference TRBV30 and TRBJ2-1, is SQTIHQWPATLVQPVGSPLSLECTVEGTSNPNLYWYRQAAGRGLQLLFYSVGIGQISSEVPQNLSASRPQDRQFILSSKKLLLSDSGFYLCAWSVGLAGVGEQFFGPGTRLTVL.

There are many counts of this clonotype. The chain is built from TRBV6-2 or TRBV6-3 and TRBJ2-7; unclear D gene. V gave up 4 bases and J gave up 2 bases, with 6 bases separating them. The CDR3 has 12 amino acids. Germline V CDR1 and CDR2: MNHEY, SVGEGT. The CDR3 loop is CASSSRAYEQYF. DNA for the CDR3: TGTGCCAGCAGTTCCCGGGCCTACGAGCAGTACTTC.

DNA of the CDR3: TGCGCCAGCAGCCAAGGGACAGGGCCCTACGAGCAGTACTTC. This gives the protein CASSQGTGPYEQYF. The J gene is TRBJ2-7, the V gene TRBV4-3; 8 nucleotides line up with TRBD1. V gave up 1 base and J gave up 2 bases; unmatched junction bases: 1. This CDR3 is 14 amino acids long. The V gene's germline CDR1 is LGHNA and CDR2 YSLEER.

In this sample, this clonotype turned up many times. V gene TRBV30 combines with J gene TRBJ1-6, with a possible D match to TRBD1 (5 bases). The CDR3 contains 13 residues. CDR1 and CDR2 (germline): GTSNPN, SVGIG (reference sequence). V gave up 0 bases and J gave up 7 bases, with 7 bases separating them. CDR3 sequence reads: CAWSVPGNSPLHF. CDR3 bases: TGTGCCTGGAGTGTACCAGGGAATTCACCCCTCCACTTT.

The chain employs TRBV19 and TRBJ2-5; 8 nucleotides agree with TRBD1. Germline V gene sequence: CDR1 LNHDA, CDR2 SQIVND (reference sequence). There are 16 residues in the CDR3. Trimming took 5 bases from V and 2 from J; bases not matched to a gene: 10. CDR3 bases: TGTGCCAGTAGTCCTACAGGGGGTGGACTACAAGAGACCCAGTACTTC. Amino acid sequence: CASSPTGGGLQETQYF.

This clonotype was seen only a few times. The V gene is TRBV30, the J gene TRBJ1-1; possible D gene TRBD1, 6 bases. The CDR3 runs to 14 residues. Germline V gene sequence: CDR1 GTSNPN, CDR2 SVGIG (reference sequence). The V end was cut by 4 bases, the J end by 4 bases, with 16 bases between. The CDR3 sequence is CAWKGQGFATEAFF. Written as DNA, the CDR3 is TGTGCCTGGAAGGGGCAGGGGTTCGCCACTGAAGCTTTCTTT.

The chain has TRBV29-1 and TRBJ2-5, with D perhaps TRBD1 or TRBD2 (7 bases each). CDR1 and CDR2 (germline): SQVTM, ANQGSEA. The CDR3 has 15 amino acids. This CDR3 is CSSARGGDRRETQYF. The CDR3, as DNA: TGCAGTTCCGCTCGAGGGGGGGACAGAAGAGAGACCCAGTACTTC.

This clonotype came up a few times. J is TRBJ2-7 and V is TRBV9; the D gene is possibly TRBD1 (6 bases). Germline CDR1 and CDR2: SGDLS and YYNGEE. Trimming removed 0 bases at V and 6 bases at J, with 13 bases between. The CDR3 contains 14 residues. The CDR3 coding sequence is TGTGCCAGCAGCGTAGCCCCCCAAGGGGGCGAGCAGTACTTC. It codes for CASSVAPQGGEQYF.

The sample holds one count of this clonotype. The rearrangement links TRBV6-5 to TRBJ1-6, with a possible D match to TRBD1 (6 bases). Trimming took 7 bases from V and 8 from J, leaving 15 bases between them. CDR1 is MNHEY and CDR2 is SVGAGI in the germline V gene. This CDR3 contains 14 residues. The CDR3 nucleotides are TGTGCCAGCAACCCACAGGGAGATGATTCACCCCTCCACTTT. Encoded protein: CASNPQGDDSPLHF.

V is TRBV14 and J is TRBJ2-3, with D perhaps matching TRBD2 (5 bases). Germline-derived CDR1 and CDR2 are SGHDN and FVKESK. CDR3 length equals 15 residues. Deletions cut 5 bases from V and 0 bases from J, with 12 bases between. CDR3 nucleotides: TGTGCCAGCAGCTTTGAAGCGGCCAGCACAGATACGCAGTATTTT. This codes for CASSFEAASTDTQYF.

The CDR3 bases are TGCGCCAGCAGCTCGGGGCAGGGCCAGAACACCGGGGAGCTGTTTTTT. Translation gives CASSSGQGQNTGELFF. This sequence joins TRBV5-1 and TRBJ2-2; D is perhaps TRBD1 or TRBD2 (5 bases each). Germline-derived CDR1 and CDR2 are SGHRS and YFSETQ. Trimming pared 3 bases from V and 1 base from J, leaving 13 bases between. This CDR3 spans 16 amino acids. The full variable domain, completed using reference TRBV5-1 and TRBJ2-2, is KAGVTQTPRYLIKTRGQQVTLSCSPISGHRSVSWYQQTPGQGLQFLFEYFSETQRNKGNFPGRFSGRQFSNSRSEMNVSTLELGDSALYLCASSSGQGQNTGELFFGEGSRLTVL.

This clonotype was detected only a few times. V usage is TRBV30 and J usage is TRBJ2-7; TRBD2 matches 9 bases. Germline values: CDR1 GTSNPN, CDR2 SVGIG (reference sequence). The CDR3 covers 14 residues. The ends lost 4 bases at V and 5 bases at J; junction bases unmatched: 9. The CDR3 DNA is TGTGCCTGGAACGGCGGTAGCGGGAGCCACGAGCAGTACGTC. Translation gives CAWNGGSGSHEQYV.

This clonotype came up a few times. For the CDR3, the DNA is TGTGCCAGCTCACCTCGTCAGGCAGATACGCAGTATTTT. It is translated as CASSPRQADTQYF. The chain couples TRBV18 to TRBJ2-3; unclear D gene. Deletions cut 3 bases from V and 4 bases from J, with 8 bases between. CDR3 length: 13 amino acids. Per germline, CDR1 KGHSH and CDR2 LQKENI.

This chain links TRBV7-2 with TRBJ2-7; tentatively, D is TRBD2 (6 bases). From germline, CDR1 is SGHTA and CDR2 FQGNSA. Trimming stripped 4 bases from V and 4 bases from J, with 8 bases between. The CDR3 has 12 amino acids. CDR3 DNA: TGTGCCAGCAGCTGGGACTTTTACGAGCAGTACTTC. Residues: CASSWDFYEQYF.

This clonotype has a handful of counts. CDR3 bases: TGTGCCAGCAGTTACGGCGGACTAGCGGGATGGCCAGATACGCAGTATTTT. Its protein is CASSYGGLAGWPDTQYF. This rearrangement joins TRBV6-2 or TRBV6-3 to TRBJ2-3, with 12 bases fitting TRBD2. The CDR3 length is 17 residues. V lost 2 bases and J lost 4; bases outside the gene matches: 7. The germline CDR1 and CDR2 sequences are MNHEY and SVGEGT.

This clonotype was counted only a few times. The rearrangement joins TRBV2 to TRBJ2-3, with D unclear. V was pared by 4 bases and J by 0 bases, with 8 bases between. The CDR3 sequence is 14 residues long. Germline values: CDR1 SNHLY, CDR2 FYNNEI. CDR3 loop: CASSGIVSTDTQYF. In nucleotides, the CDR3 is TGTGCCAGCAGTGGGATAGTTAGCACAGATACGCAGTATTTT.

There are a few counts of this clonotype. The V gene is TRBV6-5, the J gene TRBJ2-4; 8 nucleotides match TRBD1. The V and J ends lost 5 bases and 3 bases, in that order; junction bases with no gene match: 9. Looked up from germline, CDR1 is MNHEY and CDR2 is SVGAGI. The CDR3 spans 16 residues. CDR3 bases: TGTGCCAGCAGTCGTTTTTTACAGGGGGTCAAAAACATTCAGTACTTC. Its translation: CASSRFLQGVKNIQYF.

This clonotype was seen more than once but under ten times. The chain employs TRBV4-2 and TRBJ2-7; 7 bases map to TRBD2. V shed 1 base and J 1 base; nucleotides not matched to a gene: 4. The length of the CDR3 is 15 residues. CDR1 is LGHNA and CDR2 is YNFKEQ in the germline V gene. This CDR3 reads CASSQGLAGSYEQYF. In DNA form, the CDR3 reads TGTGCCAGCAGCCAAGGACTAGCCGGTTCCTACGAGCAGTACTTC.

The V gene is TRBV7-9, the J gene TRBJ2-3, with D uncertain. Germline CDR1 reads SEHNR; CDR2 reads FQNEAQ (reference sequence). Trimming removed 5 bases at V and 8 bases at J, with 8 bases between. This CDR3 is built from 11 residues. The CDR3 nucleotides are TGTGCCAGCAGCGGGTGGGGTACGCAGTATTTT. Protein product: CASSGWGTQYF.